The rows below give T cell receptor beta chains drawn from one sample of a study of T cell repertoires in cytomegalovirus infection. TCRdb ran MiXCR on the reads and lists one entry per CDR3 protein. The table includes around 320,000 distinct CDR3 sequences, more than 9% detected once. Source material: PBMCs. Receptors were obtained from a human donor in good health (CMV status not recorded). Some clones in this sample may be carry-over from other donors' samples. The CDR3 runs from the conserved cysteine through the conserved F or W. The order of the fields is J gene, V gene, clone size, CDR3 protein. Size tells how often a clone was seen (once, few, many) or the class of an expanded clone, and some rows leave it out.

J gene: TRBJ2-7
V gene: TRBV7-9
clone size: few
CDR3 protein: CASSLGFSTEQYF

J gene: TRBJ2-7
V gene: TRBV12-3/TRBV12-4
clone size: many
CDR3 protein: CASSLTREQYF

J gene: TRBJ2-2
V gene: TRBV12-3/TRBV12-4
clone size: -
CDR3 protein: CASSFMVTGELFF

J gene: TRBJ2-3
V gene: TRBV7-2
clone size: many
CDR3 protein: CASSLDLQRQYF

J gene: TRBJ1-1
V gene: TRBV7-8
clone size: -
CDR3 protein: CASSQDGDTEAFF

J gene: TRBJ2-1
V gene: TRBV7-9
clone size: many
CDR3 protein: CASSQGTSGNNEQFF

J gene: TRBJ2-2
V gene: TRBV7-9
clone size: many
CDR3 protein: CASSGPGANTGELFF

J gene: TRBJ2-4
V gene: TRBV7-2
clone size: many
CDR3 protein: CASSSVRGSGKNIQYF

J gene: TRBJ2-1
V gene: TRBV7-8
clone size: many
CDR3 protein: CASSLGIADPRYNEQFF

J gene: TRBJ1-2
V gene: TRBV24-1
clone size: -
CDR3 protein: CATSDGTDVNYGYTF

J gene: TRBJ2-3
V gene: TRBV28
clone size: -
CDR3 protein: CASSETGVSTDTQYF

J gene: TRBJ2-1
V gene: TRBV4-1
clone size: few
CDR3 protein: CASSPEISYNEQFF

J gene: TRBJ1-2
V gene: TRBV27
clone size: many
CDR3 protein: CASSEGTGLGYTF

J gene: TRBJ2-7
V gene: TRBV7-4
clone size: few
CDR3 protein: CASSSLPPGLAEYEQYF

J gene: TRBJ1-2
V gene: TRBV12-3/TRBV12-4
clone size: -
CDR3 protein: CASSQQRGGYTF

J gene: TRBJ2-3
V gene: TRBV2
clone size: few
CDR3 protein: CASRGVGSNTQYF

J gene: TRBJ1-6
V gene: TRBV7-9
clone size: -
CDR3 protein: CASSLLGQVANSPLHF

J gene: TRBJ1-1
V gene: TRBV4-1
clone size: many
CDR3 protein: CASSQALVDMRTEAFF

J gene: TRBJ1-4
V gene: TRBV7-2
clone size: few
CDR3 protein: CASSLSTNNEKLFF

J gene: TRBJ1-6
V gene: TRBV7-8
clone size: -
CDR3 protein: CASSLESGSSDNSPLHF

J gene: TRBJ2-5
V gene: TRBV10-3
clone size: few
CDR3 protein: CASRQGEEETQYF

J gene: TRBJ2-5
V gene: TRBV12-3/TRBV12-4
clone size: few
CDR3 protein: CASSYMGGAQETQYF

J gene: TRBJ2-3
V gene: TRBV11-3
clone size: few
CDR3 protein: CASSLGLRGAGATDTQYF

J gene: TRBJ1-6
V gene: TRBV2
clone size: few
CDR3 protein: CASSDVGVLAYNSPLHF

J gene: TRBJ1-4
V gene: TRBV12-3/TRBV12-4
clone size: many
CDR3 protein: CATGEATNEKLFF

J gene: TRBJ2-1
V gene: TRBV7-2
clone size: many
CDR3 protein: CASSTGTVNLGEQFF

J gene: TRBJ2-2
V gene: TRBV28
clone size: many
CDR3 protein: CASTPQGAGTGELFF

J gene: TRBJ2-1
V gene: TRBV20-1
clone size: -
CDR3 protein: CSARESGIYEQFF

J gene: TRBJ1-5
V gene: TRBV7-2
clone size: many
CDR3 protein: CASSLQANQPQHF

J gene: TRBJ1-2
V gene: TRBV12-3/TRBV12-4
clone size: -
CDR3 protein: CASNFSPGQGVQNPYGYTF

J gene: TRBJ1-1
V gene: TRBV12-3/TRBV12-4
clone size: few
CDR3 protein: CASSDDRGHLLAFF

J gene: TRBJ1-5
V gene: TRBV12-3/TRBV12-4
clone size: few
CDR3 protein: CASSLRGDGNQPQHF

J gene: TRBJ2-1
V gene: TRBV7-3
clone size: -
CDR3 protein: CASSPPGGNEQFF

J gene: TRBJ1-1
V gene: TRBV3-1
clone size: -
CDR3 protein: CASSQDLRTGSSTEAFF

J gene: TRBJ2-3
V gene: TRBV6-6
clone size: many
CDR3 protein: CASSYEGARGTDTQYF

J gene: TRBJ1-4
V gene: TRBV27
clone size: -
CDR3 protein: CASSPFGQPRATNEKLFF

J gene: TRBJ1-4
V gene: TRBV7-2
clone size: many
CDR3 protein: CASSLGTGTNNEKLFF

J gene: TRBJ2-5
V gene: TRBV7-7
clone size: many
CDR3 protein: CASSLGIPGQGETQYF

J gene: TRBJ1-5
V gene: TRBV7-8
clone size: many
CDR3 protein: CASSSRTGSYQPQHF

J gene: TRBJ2-7
V gene: TRBV11-2
clone size: -
CDR3 protein: CAGGRTTYEQYF

J gene: TRBJ1-5
V gene: TRBV20-1
clone size: few
CDR3 protein: CSTGEPNQPQHF

J gene: TRBJ2-1
V gene: TRBV7-2
clone size: many
CDR3 protein: CASSLGLAGLNEQFF

J gene: TRBJ1-5
V gene: TRBV7-2
clone size: many
CDR3 protein: CASSSGTVSNQPQHF

J gene: TRBJ2-7
V gene: TRBV20-1
clone size: few
CDR3 protein: CSASAGAGSYEQYF

J gene: TRBJ1-6
V gene: TRBV7-2
clone size: many
CDR3 protein: CASSPARPGQARSYNSPLHF